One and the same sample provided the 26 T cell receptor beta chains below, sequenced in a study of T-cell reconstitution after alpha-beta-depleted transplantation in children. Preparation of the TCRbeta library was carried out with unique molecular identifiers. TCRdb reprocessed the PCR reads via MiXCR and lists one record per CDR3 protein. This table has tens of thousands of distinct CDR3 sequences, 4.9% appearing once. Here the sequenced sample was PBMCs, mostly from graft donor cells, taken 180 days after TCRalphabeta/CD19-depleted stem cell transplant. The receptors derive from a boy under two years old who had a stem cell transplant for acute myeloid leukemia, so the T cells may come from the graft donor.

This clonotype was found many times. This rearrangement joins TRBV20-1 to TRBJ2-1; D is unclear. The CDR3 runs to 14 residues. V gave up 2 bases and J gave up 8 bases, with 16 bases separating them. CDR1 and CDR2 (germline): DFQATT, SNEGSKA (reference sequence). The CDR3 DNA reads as TGCAGTGCTAGACGACTTCCGCTTGGGGATGAGCAGTTCTTC. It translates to CSARRLPLGDEQFF.

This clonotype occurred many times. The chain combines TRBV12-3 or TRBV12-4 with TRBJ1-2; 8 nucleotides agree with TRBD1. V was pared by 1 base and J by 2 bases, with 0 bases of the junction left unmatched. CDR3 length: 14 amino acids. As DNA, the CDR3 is TGTGCCAGCAGTTTAGACAGGGGGAACTATGGCTACACCTTC. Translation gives CASSLDRGNYGYTF.

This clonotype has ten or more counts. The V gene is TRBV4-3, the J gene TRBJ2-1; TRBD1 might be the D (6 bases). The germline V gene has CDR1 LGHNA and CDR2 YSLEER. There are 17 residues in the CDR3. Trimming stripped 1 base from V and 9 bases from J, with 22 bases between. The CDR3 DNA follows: TGCGCCAGCAGCCAAGGGGGGTGGGGGCCGGGTGTCGGTGAGCAGTTCTTC. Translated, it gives CASSQGGWGPGVGEQFF.

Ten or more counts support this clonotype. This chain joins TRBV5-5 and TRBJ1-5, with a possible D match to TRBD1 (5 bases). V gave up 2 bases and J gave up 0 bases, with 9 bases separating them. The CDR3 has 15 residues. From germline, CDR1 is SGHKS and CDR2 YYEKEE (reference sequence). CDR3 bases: TGTGCCAGCAGCTTAGCAGGGTATAGCAATCAGCCCCAGCATTTT. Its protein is CASSLAGYSNQPQHF. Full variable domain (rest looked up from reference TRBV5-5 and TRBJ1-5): DAGVTQSPTHLIKTRGQQVTLRCSPISGHKSVSWYQQVLGQGPQFIFQYYEKEERGRGNFPDRFSARQFPNYSSELNVNALLLGDSALYLCASSLAGYSNQPQHFGDGTRLSIL.

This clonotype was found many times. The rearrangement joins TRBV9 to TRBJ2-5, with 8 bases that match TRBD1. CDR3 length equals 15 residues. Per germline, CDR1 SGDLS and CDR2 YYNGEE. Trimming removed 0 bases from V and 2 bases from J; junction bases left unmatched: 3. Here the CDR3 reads CASSVGGTGQETQYF. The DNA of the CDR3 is TGTGCCAGCAGCGTAGGAGGGACAGGACAAGAGACCCAGTACTTC.

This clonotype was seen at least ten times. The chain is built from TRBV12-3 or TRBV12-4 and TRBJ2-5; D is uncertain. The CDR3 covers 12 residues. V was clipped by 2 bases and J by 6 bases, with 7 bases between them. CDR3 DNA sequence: TGTGCCAGCAGTTTAAGGTTGCAGACCCAGTACTTC. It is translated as CASSLRLQTQYF.

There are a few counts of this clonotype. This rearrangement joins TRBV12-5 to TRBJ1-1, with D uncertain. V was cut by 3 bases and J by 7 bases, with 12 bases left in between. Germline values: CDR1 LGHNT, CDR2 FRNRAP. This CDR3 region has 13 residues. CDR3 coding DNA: TGTGCTAGTGGTTTACTACCTGAGGGTGAAGCTTTCTTT. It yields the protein CASGLLPEGEAFF.

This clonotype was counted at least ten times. DNA of the CDR3: TGCGCCAGCAGCCAAGATACGGCGTCGGGGCCTAGGGAGCAGTACTTC. Protein product: CASSQDTASGPREQYF. The genes are TRBV4-3 and TRBJ2-7; D assignment may be TRBD1 or TRBD2 (5 bases each). The germline V and J ends were trimmed by 0 bases and 7 bases, with 19 bases remaining between them. CDR1 and CDR2 from the germline V gene are LGHNA and YSLEER. The CDR3 is made up of 16 amino acids.

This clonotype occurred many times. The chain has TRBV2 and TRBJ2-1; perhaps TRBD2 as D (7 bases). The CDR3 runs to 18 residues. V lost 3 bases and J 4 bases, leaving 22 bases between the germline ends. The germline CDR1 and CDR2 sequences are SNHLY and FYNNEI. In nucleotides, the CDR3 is TGTGCCAGCAGTGAGGTGGGGGGGGCCGCCTTTGCTTACAATGAGCAGTTCTTC. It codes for CASSEVGGAAFAYNEQFF.

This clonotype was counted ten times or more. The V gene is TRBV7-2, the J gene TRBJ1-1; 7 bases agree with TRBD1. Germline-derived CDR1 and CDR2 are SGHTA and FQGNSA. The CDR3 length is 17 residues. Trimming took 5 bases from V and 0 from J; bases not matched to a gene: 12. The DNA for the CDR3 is TGTGCCAGCAGCCGGGTCCGACAGGGCCCCCTGAACACTGAAGCTTTCTTT. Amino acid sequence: CASSRVRQGPLNTEAFF.

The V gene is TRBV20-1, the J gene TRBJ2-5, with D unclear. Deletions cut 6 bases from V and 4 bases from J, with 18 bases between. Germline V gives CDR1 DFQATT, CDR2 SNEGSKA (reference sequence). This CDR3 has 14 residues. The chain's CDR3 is CSAAPRISRETQYF. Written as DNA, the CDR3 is TGCAGTGCCGCGCCGCGTATCTCGAGAGAGACCCAGTACTTC.

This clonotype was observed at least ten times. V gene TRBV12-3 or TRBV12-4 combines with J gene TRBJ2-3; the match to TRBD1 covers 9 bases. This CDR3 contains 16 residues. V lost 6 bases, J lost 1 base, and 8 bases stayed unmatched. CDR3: CASSPSGTGRTDTQYF. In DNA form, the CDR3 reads TGTGCCAGCAGCCCAAGCGGGACAGGGCGCACAGATACGCAGTATTTT.

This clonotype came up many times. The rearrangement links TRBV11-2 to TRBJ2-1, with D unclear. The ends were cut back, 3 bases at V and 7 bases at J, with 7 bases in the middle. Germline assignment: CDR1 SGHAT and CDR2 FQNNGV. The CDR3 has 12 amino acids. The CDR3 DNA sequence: TGTGCCAGCAGCTTGTTCGCAAATGAGCAGTTCTTC. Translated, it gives CASSLFANEQFF.

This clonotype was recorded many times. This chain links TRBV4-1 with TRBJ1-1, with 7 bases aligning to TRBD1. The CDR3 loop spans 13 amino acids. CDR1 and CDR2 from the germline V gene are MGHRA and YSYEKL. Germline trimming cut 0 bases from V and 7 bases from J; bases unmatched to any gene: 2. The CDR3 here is CASSQDQGVEAFF. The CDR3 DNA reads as TGCGCCAGCAGCCAAGACCAGGGGGTTGAAGCTTTCTTT.

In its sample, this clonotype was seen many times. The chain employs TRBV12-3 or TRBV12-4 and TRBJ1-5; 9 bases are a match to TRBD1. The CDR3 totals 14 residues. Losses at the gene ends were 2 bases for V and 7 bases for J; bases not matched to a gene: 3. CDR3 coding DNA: TGTGCCAGCAGTTTAACAGGGGGCCGCCAGCCCCAGCATTTT. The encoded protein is CASSLTGGRQPQHF.

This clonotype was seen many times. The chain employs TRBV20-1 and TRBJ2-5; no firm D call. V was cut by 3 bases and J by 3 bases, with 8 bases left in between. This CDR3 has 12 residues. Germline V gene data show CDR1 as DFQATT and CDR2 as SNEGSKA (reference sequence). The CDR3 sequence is CSASQAKETQYF. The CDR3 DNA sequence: TGCAGTGCTAGTCAAGCGAAAGAGACCCAGTACTTC.

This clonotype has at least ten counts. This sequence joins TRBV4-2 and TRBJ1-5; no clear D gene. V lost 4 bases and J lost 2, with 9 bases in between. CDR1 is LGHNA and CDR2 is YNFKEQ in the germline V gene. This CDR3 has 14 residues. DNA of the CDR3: TGTGCCAGCAGCCCCACAGTGGGCAATCAGCCCCAGCATTTT. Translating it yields CASSPTVGNQPQHF.

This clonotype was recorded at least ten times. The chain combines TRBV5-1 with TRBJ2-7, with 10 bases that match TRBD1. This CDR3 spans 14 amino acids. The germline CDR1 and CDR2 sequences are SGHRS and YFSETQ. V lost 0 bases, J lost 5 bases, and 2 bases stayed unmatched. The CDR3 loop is CASSLGDRGNEQYF. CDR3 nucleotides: TGCGCCAGCAGCTTGGGGGACAGGGGTAACGAGCAGTACTTC.

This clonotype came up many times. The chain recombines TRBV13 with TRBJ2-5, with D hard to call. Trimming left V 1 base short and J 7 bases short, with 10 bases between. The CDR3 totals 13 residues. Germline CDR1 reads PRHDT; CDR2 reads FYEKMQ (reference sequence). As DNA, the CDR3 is TGTGCCAGCAGCTTAGAGCCCCCCGGGACCCAGTACTTC. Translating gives CASSLEPPGTQYF.

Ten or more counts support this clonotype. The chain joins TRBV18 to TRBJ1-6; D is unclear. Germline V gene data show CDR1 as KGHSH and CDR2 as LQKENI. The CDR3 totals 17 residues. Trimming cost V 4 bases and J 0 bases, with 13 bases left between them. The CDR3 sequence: CASSLSRESSYNSPLHF. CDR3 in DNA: TGTGCCAGCTCACTCTCCCGGGAAAGCTCCTATAATTCACCCCTCCACTTT.

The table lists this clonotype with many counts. CDR3 nucleotide sequence: TGTGCCAGCAGGAGCAGGGCCTCCGGGTGGTCACCCCTCCACTTT. Translated, it gives CASRSRASGWSPLHF. V and J are TRBV3-2 and TRBJ1-6. TRBV3-2 has pseudogene status. The CDR3 sequence is 15 residues long.

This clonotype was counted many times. Here the CDR3 DNA reads TGTGCCAGCAGTCCCGGGACGTACTACGAGCAGTACTTC. Translating gives CASSPGTYYEQYF. The genes are TRBV6-2 or TRBV6-3 and TRBJ2-7; D could derive from TRBD1 or TRBD2 (5 bases each). V shed 5 bases and J shed 3 bases, with 11 bases lying between them. CDR1 MNHEY and CDR2 SVGEGT come from the germline V gene. This CDR3 has 13 residues.

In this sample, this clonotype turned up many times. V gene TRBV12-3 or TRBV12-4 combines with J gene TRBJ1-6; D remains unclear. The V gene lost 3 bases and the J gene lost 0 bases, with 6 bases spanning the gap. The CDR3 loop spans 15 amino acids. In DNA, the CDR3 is TGTGCCAGCAGTTTTGGGCCCTCCTATAATTCACCCCTCCACTTT. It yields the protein CASSFGPSYNSPLHF.

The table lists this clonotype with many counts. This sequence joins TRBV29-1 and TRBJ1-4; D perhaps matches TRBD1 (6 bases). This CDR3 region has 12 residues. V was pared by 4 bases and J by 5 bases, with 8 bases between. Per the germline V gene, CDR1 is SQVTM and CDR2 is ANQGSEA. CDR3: CSVGGANEKLFF. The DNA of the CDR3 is TGCAGCGTTGGGGGGGCCAATGAAAAACTGTTTTTT.

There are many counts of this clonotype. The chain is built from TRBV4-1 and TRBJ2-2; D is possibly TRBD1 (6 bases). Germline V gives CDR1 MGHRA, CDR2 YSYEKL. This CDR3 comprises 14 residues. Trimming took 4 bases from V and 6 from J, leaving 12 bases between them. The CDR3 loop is CASSPQGWAGELFF. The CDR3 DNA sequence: TGCGCCAGCAGCCCCCAGGGGTGGGCCGGGGAGCTGTTTTTT.

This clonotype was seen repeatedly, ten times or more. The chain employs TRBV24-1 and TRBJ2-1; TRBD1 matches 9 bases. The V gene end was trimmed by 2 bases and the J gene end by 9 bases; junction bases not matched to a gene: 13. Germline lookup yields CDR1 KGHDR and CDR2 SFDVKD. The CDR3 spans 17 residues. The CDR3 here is CATSDYLRDREPPEQFF. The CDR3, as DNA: TGTGCCACCAGTGATTACCTTAGGGACAGGGAACCCCCTGAGCAGTTCTTC.